The clone carrying this TCR beta chain has just a few counts. Antigen unknown. The CDR3 is 11 residues long. Trimming cost V 6 bases and J 6 bases, with 5 bases left between them. Germline loops: CDR1 MNHEY, CDR2 SVGEGT. This record belongs to a study of T cell repertoires in cytomegalovirus infection. Looking at the study overall: Both CMV infection and a matching HLA type were indicated by public TCR beta signatures. General study results and limits: Ex vivo responses were dominated by HLA-C-restricted CMV-specific TCR beta clonotypes. Adding up the frequency of public TCR beta families identified people who carried CMV plus the relevant HLA.

TCRdb re-analysed the reads in MiXCR, keeping a single row per CDR3 protein. The sample yields over 100,000 distinct CDR3 sequences, 16% seen once. Input material: PBMCs. The V and J genes are TRBV6-2 or TRBV6-3 and TRBJ2-2; D gene ambiguous. The clonotype was recovered from a human donor in good health (CMV status not recorded). Some clones in this sample may be carry-over from other donors' samples. The DNA of the CDR3 is TGTGCCAGCAGCGAACCCGGGGAGCTGTTTTTT. Translating gives CASSEPGELFF.